The entry below gives a single T cell receptor (beta chain) sequence along with its context. Its antigen is still unknown. This CDR3 spans 13 amino acids. V shed 1 base and J 10 bases; nucleotides not matched to a gene: 7. Germline V gives CDR1 SGHRS, CDR2 YFSETQ. Some clones are missing from TCRdb's copy, which holds only in-frame ones; the method was immunoSEQ multiplex PCR. Of 3,000 to 5,000 clones listed, 90% to 95% are singletons. The data derive from a study of chemoradiotherapy in HPV16-positive cancers. Study context: Candidate HPV-specific T-cell clones and common TCR motifs came from functional assays in a couple of HPV16-positive patients. Study conclusions and caveats: Better recurrence-free survival went with HPV-responsive T-cell expansion in HPV16-positive patients. The functional HPV-specific definition rests on just a couple of HPV16-positive patients.

The receptor comes from a human donor with HPV-associated anogenital cancer. This sample comprised tumor tissue, obtained from a patient who underwent chemoradiotherapy. V and J are TRBV5-1 and TRBJ1-1; 7 nucleotides agree with TRBD1. This CDR3 is CASSLKGAEGAFF. The CDR3 coding sequence is TGCGCCAGCAGCTTGAAGGGGGCGGAAGGAGCTTTCTTT.